The present entry profiles one T cell receptor (beta chain) with its context. A single record per CDR3 protein comes from TCRdb applying MiXCR to the 5' RACE reads. The sample records more than 35,000 distinct CDR3 sequences, approximately 6% being singletons. The sample comes from a study of early T cells in non-severe SARS-CoV-2 infection. Germline V gives CDR1 SEHNR, CDR2 FQNEAQ (reference sequence). This CDR3 contains 13 residues. V lost 6 bases to trimming and J lost 2 bases, with 11 bases between them. The source of this sequence is an adult who was a healthcare worker with PCR-confirmed SARS-CoV-2 infection or an uninfected control (not recorded which). This rearrangement joins TRBV7-9 to TRBJ2-7, with a possible D match to TRBD2 (6 bases). The sequenced material came from whole blood. CDR3 protein: CASRDGSTYEQYF. The CDR3 nucleotides are TGTGCCAGCAGGGACGGGAGCACCTACGAGCAGTACTTC.